The next 17 T cell receptor beta chains were all read from a single sample in a study of technical replicates of blood from a few donors. The repertoire was sequenced with immunoSEQ multiplex PCR; TCRdb's copy has only in-frame clones and lacks some. The sample has approximately 16,000 clones, approximately 87% seen once. The material sequenced was PBMCs. The receptors here all came from a human donor in good health.

The chain recombines TRBV6-1 with TRBJ2-6; the D is unclear. Germline V gives CDR1 MNHNS, CDR2 SASEGT. V gave up 2 bases and J gave up 2 bases, with 4 bases separating them. CDR3 size: 14 residues. The chain's CDR3 is CASSELAGANVLTF. The CDR3 DNA sequence: TGTGCCAGCAGTGAACTAGCTGGGGCCAACGTCCTGACTTTC.

The chain recombines TRBV18 with TRBJ2-3; TRBD1 aligns across 10 bases. This CDR3 has 16 amino acids. Germline values: CDR1 KGHSH, CDR2 LQKENI. V lost 2 bases, J lost 0 bases, and 2 bases stayed unmatched. For the CDR3, the DNA is TGTGCCAGCTCACCAAGACAGGGGGCTAGCACAGATACGCAGTATTTT. This encodes CASSPRQGASTDTQYF.

A few counts support this clone. The rearrangement uses TRBV2 and TRBJ2-7; 8 bases are shared with TRBD2. V gave up 9 bases and J gave up 3 bases; unmatched junction bases: 1. The CDR3 has 11 amino acids. Germline CDR1 is SNHLY and CDR2 is FYNNEI. The CDR3 region is CASSGIYEQYF. The DNA for the CDR3 is TGTGCCAGTAGCGGGATCTACGAGCAGTACTTC.

This chain connects TRBV14 to TRBJ2-1; TRBD2 matches 8 bases. From germline, CDR1 is SGHDN and CDR2 FVKESK. This CDR3 is built from 16 residues. After removal of 1 base from V and 3 bases from J, the junction contained 5 bases not matched to a gene. CDR3 amino acids: CASSQVGLGLYNEQFF. Written as DNA, the CDR3 is TGTGCCAGCAGCCAAGTGGGACTAGGGCTCTACAATGAGCAGTTCTTC.

V and J are TRBV7-9 and TRBJ1-1; D is uncertain. Germline CDR1 SEHNR, CDR2 FQNEAQ (reference sequence). The CDR3 contains 14 residues. V lost 4 bases, J lost 1 base, and 10 bases lay in between. CDR3 nucleotide sequence: TGTGCCAGCAGCTCCCTTAGTGGGAACACTGAAGCTTTCTTT. Translation gives CASSSLSGNTEAFF.

The V gene is TRBV5-1, the J gene TRBJ2-2, with D uncertain. Germline CDR1 is SGHRS and CDR2 is YFSETQ. This CDR3 comprises 13 residues. The germline V and J ends were trimmed by 4 bases and 5 bases, with 9 bases remaining between them. CDR3 nucleotides: TGCGCCAGCAGCACTGATGGTACCGGGGAGCTGTTTTTT. Protein: CASSTDGTGELFF.

The chain is built from TRBV6-4 and TRBJ2-3, with 10 positions matching TRBD2. V shed 0 bases and J 6 bases; nucleotides not matched to a gene: 0. The CDR3 is made up of 14 amino acids. CDR1 is MRHNA and CDR2 is SNTAGT in the germline V gene. For the CDR3, the DNA is TGTGCCAGCAGTGACTCTAGCGGGAGGGATACGCAGTATTTT. This encodes CASSDSSGRDTQYF.

This clone was recorded once. This chain uses TRBV19 with TRBJ2-1; 9 bases fit TRBD2. The trim removed 10 bases at V and 8 bases at J, leaving 9 bases unmatched. CDR1 and CDR2 (germline): LNHDA, SQIVND (reference sequence). This CDR3 region has 13 residues. DNA of the CDR3: TGTGCCACTCAAGCGGGAGGCGGCCATGAGCAGTTCTTC. Its protein product is CATQAGGGHEQFF.

The rearrangement joins TRBV5-4 to TRBJ2-5; 8 bases map to TRBD1. CDR1 and CDR2 from the germline V gene are SGHNT and YYREEE (reference sequence). CDR3 length equals 18 residues. V lost 1 base and J lost 1; bases outside the gene matches: 12. CDR3 in DNA: TGTGCCAGCAGCTTGTCAGGGGGCCTCCGGAGTGGCCAAGAGACCCAGTACTTC. It is translated as CASSLSGGLRSGQETQYF.

In this sample, this clone turned up a few times. The chain recombines TRBV29-1 with TRBJ1-1; a possible D gene is TRBD1 (5 bases). The ends were cut back, 7 bases at V and 7 bases at J, with 13 bases in the middle. The germline V gene has CDR1 SQVTM and CDR2 ANQGSEA. There are 11 residues in the CDR3. DNA for the CDR3: TGCAGCGGCCGTGGGGACTTTGAAGCTTTCTTT. This sequence encodes CSGRGDFEAFF. Complete variable domain (other parts from reference TRBV29-1 and TRBJ1-1): SAVISQKPSRDICQRGTSLTIQCQVDSQVTMMFWYRQQPGQSLTLIATANQGSEATYESGFVIDKFPISRPNLTFSTLTVSNMSPEDSSIYLCSGRGDFEAFFGQGTRLTVV.

This clone was detected a few times. This sequence joins TRBV12-5 and TRBJ1-1, with 8 bases that match TRBD1. CDR3 size: 13 residues. Looked up from germline, CDR1 is LGHNT and CDR2 is FRNRAP. V lost 3 bases, J lost 5 bases, and 2 bases stayed unmatched. This CDR3 reads CASGLTGGTEAFF. DNA for the CDR3: TGTGCTAGTGGTTTAACAGGGGGAACTGAAGCTTTCTTT.

Only a few counts were recorded for this clone. The chain recombines TRBV10-1 with TRBJ1-1; possibly TRBD1 for D (5 bases). Germline CDR1 WNHNN, CDR2 SYGVQD (reference sequence). V was cut by 0 bases and J by 6 bases, with 8 bases left in between. The CDR3 has 13 amino acids. CDR3 coding DNA: TGCGCCAGCAGTGAGTCGGGGGGGTCTGAAGCTTTCTTT. Its protein product is CASSESGGSEAFF.

The chain combines TRBV18 with TRBJ2-7; TRBD1 matches 7 bases. Germline V gives CDR1 KGHSH, CDR2 LQKENI. The CDR3 spans 15 residues. The V gene end was trimmed by 2 bases and the J gene end by 7 bases; junction bases not matched to a gene: 11. This CDR3 is CASSPGETTGQEQYF. The CDR3 DNA sequence: TGTGCCAGCTCACCAGGAGAAACGACAGGGCAAGAGCAGTACTTC.

The V and J genes are TRBV18 and TRBJ2-7, with 10 bases lining up with TRBD1. The J segment lost 6 bases and the V segment lost 3 bases, leaving 17 bases of the junction unmatched. The CDR3 extends over 18 amino acids. Germline lookup yields CDR1 KGHSH and CDR2 LQKENI. CDR3 protein: CASSPTFIGTGDYGEQYF. CDR3 nucleotides: TGTGCCAGCTCACCGACTTTCATTGGGACAGGGGATTACGGCGAGCAGTACTTC.

V gene TRBV18 combines with J gene TRBJ2-1; 8 bases fit TRBD1. The J segment lost 7 bases and the V segment lost 5 bases, leaving 4 bases of the junction unmatched. Germline V gives CDR1 KGHSH, CDR2 LQKENI. The CDR3 sequence is 13 residues long. The CDR3 DNA reads as TGTGCCAGCTCATCAACAGGGGGGAATGAGCAGTTCTTC. Encoded protein: CASSSTGGNEQFF.

The gene calls are TRBV20-1 and TRBJ2-1; D not resolved. The germline V and J ends were trimmed by 6 bases and 4 bases, with 7 bases remaining between them. CDR1 DFQATT and CDR2 SNEGSKA come from the germline V gene (reference sequence). This CDR3 region has 11 residues. CDR3 region: CSAPIYNEQFF. DNA of the CDR3: TGCAGTGCCCCTATATACAATGAGCAGTTCTTC.

V usage is TRBV2 and J usage is TRBJ1-1; 7 positions match TRBD1. There are 14 residues in the CDR3. In germline, CDR1 is SNHLY, CDR2 FYNNEI. Trimming removed 7 bases from V and 4 bases from J; junction bases left unmatched: 9. The CDR3: CASILDRAGTEAFF. DNA for the CDR3: TGTGCCAGCATCCTAGACAGGGCGGGCACTGAAGCTTTCTTT.